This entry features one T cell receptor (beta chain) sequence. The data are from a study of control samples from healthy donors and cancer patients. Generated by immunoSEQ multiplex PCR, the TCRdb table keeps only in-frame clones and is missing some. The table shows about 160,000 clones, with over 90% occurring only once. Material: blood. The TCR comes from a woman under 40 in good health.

CDR3 region: CAISESDPGRETQYF. The DNA of the CDR3 is TGTGCCATCAGTGAGTCGGACCCGGGACGAGAGACCCAGTACTTC. The chain carries TRBV10-3 and TRBJ2-5; the D call may be TRBD1 or TRBD2 (5 bases each). The CDR3 loop spans 15 amino acids. V was trimmed by 0 bases and J by 4 bases, leaving 12 bases between them. CDR1 is ENHRY and CDR2 is SYGVKD in the germline V gene.